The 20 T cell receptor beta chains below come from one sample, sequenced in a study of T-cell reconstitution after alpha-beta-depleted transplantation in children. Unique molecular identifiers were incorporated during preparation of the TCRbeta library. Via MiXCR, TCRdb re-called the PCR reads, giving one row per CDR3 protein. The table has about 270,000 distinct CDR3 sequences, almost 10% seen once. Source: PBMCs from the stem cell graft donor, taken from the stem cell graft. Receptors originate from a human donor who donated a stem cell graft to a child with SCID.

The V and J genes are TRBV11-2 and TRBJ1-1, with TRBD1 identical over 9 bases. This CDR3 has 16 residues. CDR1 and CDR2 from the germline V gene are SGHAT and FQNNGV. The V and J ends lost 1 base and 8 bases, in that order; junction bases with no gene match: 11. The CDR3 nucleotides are TGTGCCAGCAGCTTAGCCCTGCCGACCGGGACAGGGGAAGCTTTCTTT. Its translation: CASSLALPTGTGEAFF.

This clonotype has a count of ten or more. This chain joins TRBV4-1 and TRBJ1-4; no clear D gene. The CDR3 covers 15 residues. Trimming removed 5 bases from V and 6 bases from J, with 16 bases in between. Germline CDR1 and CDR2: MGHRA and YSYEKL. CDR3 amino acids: CASSFGQGRDEKLFF. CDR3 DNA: TGCGCCAGCAGCTTTGGGCAAGGTAGAGATGAAAAACTGTTTTTT.

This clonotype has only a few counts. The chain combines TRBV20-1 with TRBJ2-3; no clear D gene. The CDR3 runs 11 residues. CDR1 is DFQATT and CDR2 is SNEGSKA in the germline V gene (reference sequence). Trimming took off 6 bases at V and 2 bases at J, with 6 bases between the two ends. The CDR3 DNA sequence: TGCAGTGCGGACGCCACAGATACGCAGTATTTT. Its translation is CSADATDTQYF.

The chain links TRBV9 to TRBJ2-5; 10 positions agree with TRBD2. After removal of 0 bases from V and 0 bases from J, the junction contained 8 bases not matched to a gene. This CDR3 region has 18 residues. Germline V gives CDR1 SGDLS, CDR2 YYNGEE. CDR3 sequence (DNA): TGTGCCAGCAGCGTAGATGGGCTAGCGGGGGCCTACCAAGAGACCCAGTACTTC. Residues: CASSVDGLAGAYQETQYF.

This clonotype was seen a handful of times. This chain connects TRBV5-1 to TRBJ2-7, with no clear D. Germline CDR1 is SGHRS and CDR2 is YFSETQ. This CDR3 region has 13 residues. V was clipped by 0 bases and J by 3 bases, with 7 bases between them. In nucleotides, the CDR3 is TGCGCCAGCAGCTTGGCCGTAGGCTACGAGCAGTACTTC. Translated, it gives CASSLAVGYEQYF.

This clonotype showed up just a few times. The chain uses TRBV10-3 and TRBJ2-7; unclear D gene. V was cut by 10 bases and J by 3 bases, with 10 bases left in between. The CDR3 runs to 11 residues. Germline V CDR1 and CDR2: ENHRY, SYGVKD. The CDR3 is CATGEFYEQYF. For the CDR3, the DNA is TGTGCCACCGGTGAGTTCTACGAGCAGTACTTC.

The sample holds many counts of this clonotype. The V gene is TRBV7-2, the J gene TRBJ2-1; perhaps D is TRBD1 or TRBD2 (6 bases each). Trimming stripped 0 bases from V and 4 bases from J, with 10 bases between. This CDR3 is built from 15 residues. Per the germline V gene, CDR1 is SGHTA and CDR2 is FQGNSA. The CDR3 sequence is CASSLAGGRYNEQFF. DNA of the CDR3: TGTGCCAGCAGCTTAGCTGGGGGGCGGTACAATGAGCAGTTCTTC. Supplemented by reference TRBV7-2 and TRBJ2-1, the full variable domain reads GAGVSQSPSNKVTEKGKDVELRCDPISGHTALYWYRQSLGQGLEFLIYFQGNSAPDKSGLPSDRFSAERTGGSVSTLTIQRTQQEDSAVYLCASSLAGGRYNEQFFGPGTRLTVL.

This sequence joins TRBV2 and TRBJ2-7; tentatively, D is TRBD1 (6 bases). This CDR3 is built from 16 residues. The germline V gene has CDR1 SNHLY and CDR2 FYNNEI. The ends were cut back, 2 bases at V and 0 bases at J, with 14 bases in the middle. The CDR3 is CASSETPDSSSYEQYF. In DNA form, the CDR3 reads TGTGCCAGCAGTGAAACGCCGGACAGTAGCTCCTACGAGCAGTACTTC.

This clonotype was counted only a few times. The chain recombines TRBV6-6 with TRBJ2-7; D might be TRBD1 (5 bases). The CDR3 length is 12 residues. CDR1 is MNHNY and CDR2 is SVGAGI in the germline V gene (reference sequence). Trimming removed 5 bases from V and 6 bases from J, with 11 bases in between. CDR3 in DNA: TGTGCCAGCAGTCACCTTAGGGGCGAGCAGTACTTC. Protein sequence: CASSHLRGEQYF.

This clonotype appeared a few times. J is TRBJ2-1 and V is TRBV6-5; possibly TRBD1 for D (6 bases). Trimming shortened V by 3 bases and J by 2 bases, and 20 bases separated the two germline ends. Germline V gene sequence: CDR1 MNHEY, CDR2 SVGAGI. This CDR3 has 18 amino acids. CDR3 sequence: CASSYFGHAGTPYNEQFF. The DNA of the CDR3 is TGTGCCAGCAGTTATTTCGGACACGCCGGGACACCCTACAATGAGCAGTTCTTC.

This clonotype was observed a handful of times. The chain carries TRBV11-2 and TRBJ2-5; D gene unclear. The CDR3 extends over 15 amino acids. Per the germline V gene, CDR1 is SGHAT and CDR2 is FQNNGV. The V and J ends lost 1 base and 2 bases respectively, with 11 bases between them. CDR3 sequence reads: CASSLGGRPQETQYF. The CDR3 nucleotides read TGTGCCAGCAGCTTAGGTGGCCGTCCGCAAGAGACCCAGTACTTC.

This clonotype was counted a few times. The CDR3 coding sequence is TGTGCCAGCAGCTTAATCCTAGCGGGGGGTGGTAATGAGCAGTTCTTC. It encodes CASSLILAGGGNEQFF. The rearrangement joins TRBV7-3 to TRBJ2-1, with TRBD2 matching over 11 bases. Germline V gene lookup returns CDR1 SGHTA and CDR2 FQGTGA. The CDR3 has 16 residues. V trimming: 1 base; J trimming: 7 bases; junction bases outside the gene matches: 6.

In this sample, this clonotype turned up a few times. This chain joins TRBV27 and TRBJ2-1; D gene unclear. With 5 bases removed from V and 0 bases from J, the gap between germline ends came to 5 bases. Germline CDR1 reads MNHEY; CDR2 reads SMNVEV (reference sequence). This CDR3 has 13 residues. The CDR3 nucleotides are TGTGCCAGCAGTCAATTCTCCTACAATGAGCAGTTCTTC. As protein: CASSQFSYNEQFF.

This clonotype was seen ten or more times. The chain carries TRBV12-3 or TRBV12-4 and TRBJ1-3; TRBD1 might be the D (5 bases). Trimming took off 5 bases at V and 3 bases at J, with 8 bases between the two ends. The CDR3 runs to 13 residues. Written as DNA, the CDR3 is TGTGCCAGCAGTCGGGGCCTTGGAAACACCATATATTTT. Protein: CASSRGLGNTIYF.

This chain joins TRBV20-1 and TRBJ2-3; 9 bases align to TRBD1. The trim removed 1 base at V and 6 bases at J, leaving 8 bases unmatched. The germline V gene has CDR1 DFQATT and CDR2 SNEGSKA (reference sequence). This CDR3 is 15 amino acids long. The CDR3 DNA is TGCAGTGCTAGAGGGGACAGGGTGTTTAGGGATACGCAGTATTTT. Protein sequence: CSARGDRVFRDTQYF.

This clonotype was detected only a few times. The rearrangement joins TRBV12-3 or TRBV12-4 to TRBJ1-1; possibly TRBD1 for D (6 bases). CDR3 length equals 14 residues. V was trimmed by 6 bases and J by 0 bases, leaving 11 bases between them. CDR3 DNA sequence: TGTGCCAGCAGGGAACAGGGAATGAACACTGAAGCTTTCTTT. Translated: CASREQGMNTEAFF.

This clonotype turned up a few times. CDR3 sequence: CASTQAGGPMGTGELFF. The CDR3 DNA is TGTGCCAGCACTCAAGCGGGGGGGCCGATGGGCACCGGGGAGCTGTTTTTT. The J gene is TRBJ2-2, the V gene TRBV12-3 or TRBV12-4, with 10 bases fitting TRBD2. The CDR3 is 17 residues long. Germline trimming cut 7 bases from V and 4 bases from J; bases unmatched to any gene: 12.

DNA of the CDR3: TGCAGCGTCGAACAGGCGGCAGATACGCAGTATTTT. Its protein product is CSVEQAADTQYF. The chain uses TRBV29-1 and TRBJ2-3, with D maybe TRBD1 (5 bases). The CDR3 runs 12 residues. V was clipped by 6 bases and J by 4 bases, with 11 bases between them. Germline assignment: CDR1 SQVTM and CDR2 ANQGSEA.

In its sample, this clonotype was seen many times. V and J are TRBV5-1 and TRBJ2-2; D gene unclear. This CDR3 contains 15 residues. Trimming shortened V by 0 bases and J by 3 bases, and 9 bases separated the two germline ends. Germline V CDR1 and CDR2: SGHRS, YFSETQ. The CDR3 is CASSLAGGDTGELFF. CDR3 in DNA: TGCGCCAGCAGCTTGGCCGGTGGGGACACCGGGGAGCTGTTTTTT.

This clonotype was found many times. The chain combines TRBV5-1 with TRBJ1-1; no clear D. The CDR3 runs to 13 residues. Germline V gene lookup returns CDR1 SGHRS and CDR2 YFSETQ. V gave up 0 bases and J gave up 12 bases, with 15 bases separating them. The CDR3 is CASSLGEPLGTFF. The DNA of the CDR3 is TGCGCCAGCAGCTTGGGGGAGCCCCTGGGAACTTTCTTT.